Below, 9 T cell receptor beta chains from the same sample are listed, as sequenced in a study of T-cell memory formation after mild COVID-19. TCRdb ran MiXCR on the 5' RACE reads and lists one entry per CDR3 protein. There are under 400,000 distinct CDR3 sequences in the sample; 28% occur only once, and approximately 13% lies in the top ten. The sample was PBMCs or a T cell subset sorted from them (not recorded which). These receptor sequences come from an adult woman who had mild COVID-19 (a few samples of this study predate the infection). Cell type and time point are not known.

This chain links TRBV5-1 with TRBJ1-2; D uncertain. Germline CDR1 SGHRS, CDR2 YFSETQ. The CDR3 totals 14 residues. V was trimmed by 4 bases and J by 1 base, leaving 11 bases between them. The CDR3 DNA is TGCGCCAGCAGCGTCGATAAGATTAACTATGGCTACACCTTC. Its translation is CASSVDKINYGYTF.

This clonotype is a singleton in its sample. This sequence joins TRBV9 and TRBJ1-3, with unresolved D. Germline V CDR1 and CDR2: SGDLS, YYNGEE. Trimming pared 4 bases from V and 4 bases from J, leaving 12 bases between. The CDR3 has 14 residues. The CDR3 DNA sequence: TGTGCCAGCAGCTCCCCAGGTGGGGGAAACACCATATATTTT. Its protein is CASSSPGGGNTIYF.

This clonotype was seen only a few times. An end of the junction does not agree with germline; a read error may underlie this. The gene calls are TRBV18 and TRBJ1-1; unclear D gene. This CDR3 comprises 18 residues. CDR1 and CDR2 from the germline V gene are KGHSH and LQKENI. The CDR3 coding sequence is TGTGCCAGCTCACCACGCGGTAGTAAGGAAACCAGTGGCTCTAGGTTGACCTTT. Residues: CASSPRGSKETSGSRLTF.

The chain combines TRBV7-9 with TRBJ2-1, with 7 bases identical to TRBD2. Germline values: CDR1 SEHNR, CDR2 FQNEAQ (reference sequence). V trimming: 1 base; J trimming: 7 bases; junction bases outside the gene matches: 16. CDR3 size: 18 residues. CDR3 DNA sequence: TGTGCCAGCAGCTTAGTGGGACGGCGGGAGCGGAGTAGAAATGAGCAGTTCTTC. Protein: CASSLVGRRERSRNEQFF. Full variable domain (rest looked up from reference TRBV7-9 and TRBJ2-1): DTGVSQNPRHKITKRGQNVTFRCDPISEHNRLYWYRQTLGQGPEFLTYFQNEAQLEKSRLLSDRFSAERPKGSFSTLEIQRTEQGDSAMYLCASSLVGRRERSRNEQFFGPGTRLTVL.

This chain links TRBV29-1 with TRBJ2-3; 10 positions match TRBD1. Germline V gene data show CDR1 as SQVTM and CDR2 as ANQGSEA. V lost 7 bases and J lost 6; bases outside the gene matches: 7. The CDR3 is 13 residues long. For the CDR3, the DNA is TGCAGCGCCCGACAGGGGGCTTCCGATACGCAGTATTTT. Encoded protein: CSARQGASDTQYF.

The chain recombines TRBV7-2 with TRBJ2-1, with a possible D match to TRBD2 (5 bases). V was pared by 5 bases and J by 3 bases, with 17 bases between. The germline V gene has CDR1 SGHTA and CDR2 FQGNSA. This CDR3 region has 16 residues. CDR3 DNA: TGTGCCAGCAGCCATCCACGGGGAGTAGTCTACAATGAGCAGTTCTTC. Its translation: CASSHPRGVVYNEQFF. The full variable domain, with the rest looked up from reference TRBV7-2 and TRBJ2-1, is GAGVSQSPSNKVTEKGKDVELRCDPISGHTALYWYRQSLGQGLEFLIYFQGNSAPDKSGLPSDRFSAERTGGSVSTLTIQRTQQEDSAVYLCASSHPRGVVYNEQFFGPGTRLTVL.

Only a few counts were recorded for this clonotype. This CDR3 is CASSIGSSGNNEQFF. As DNA, the CDR3 is TGTGCCAGTAGTATAGGGTCTAGCGGCAACAATGAGCAGTTCTTC. This chain connects TRBV19 to TRBJ2-1; 7 positions agree with TRBD2. The germline gives CDR1 LNHDA, CDR2 SQIVND (reference sequence). CDR3 length equals 15 residues. Trimming removed 1 base from V and 5 bases from J; junction bases left unmatched: 5.

The rearrangement links TRBV7-2 to TRBJ2-3; 10 positions match TRBD2. This CDR3 is built from 15 residues. Germline CDR1 is SGHTA and CDR2 is FQGNSA. Trimming cost V 5 bases and J 3 bases; bases outside gene matches: 5. The CDR3 DNA follows: TGTGCCAGCAGCAATCCAGCGGGAGGGACAGATACGCAGTATTTT. It is translated as CASSNPAGGTDTQYF.

The chain uses TRBV5-6 and TRBJ1-4; D may be TRBD1 (5 bases). CDR3 length: 15 residues. V lost 5 bases to trimming and J lost 2 bases, with 13 bases between them. From germline, CDR1 is SGHDT and CDR2 YYEEEE. CDR3 loop: CASSLQRGTNEKLFF. CDR3 DNA: TGTGCCAGCAGTCTCCAAAGGGGTACTAATGAAAAACTGTTTTTT. The whole variable domain, remainder taken from reference TRBV5-6 and TRBJ1-4, is DAGVTQSPTHLIKTRGQQVTLRCSPKSGHDTVSWYQQALGQGPQFIFQYYEEEERQRGNFPDRFSGHQFPNYSSELNVNALLLGDSALYLCASSLQRGTNEKLFFGSGTQLSVL.